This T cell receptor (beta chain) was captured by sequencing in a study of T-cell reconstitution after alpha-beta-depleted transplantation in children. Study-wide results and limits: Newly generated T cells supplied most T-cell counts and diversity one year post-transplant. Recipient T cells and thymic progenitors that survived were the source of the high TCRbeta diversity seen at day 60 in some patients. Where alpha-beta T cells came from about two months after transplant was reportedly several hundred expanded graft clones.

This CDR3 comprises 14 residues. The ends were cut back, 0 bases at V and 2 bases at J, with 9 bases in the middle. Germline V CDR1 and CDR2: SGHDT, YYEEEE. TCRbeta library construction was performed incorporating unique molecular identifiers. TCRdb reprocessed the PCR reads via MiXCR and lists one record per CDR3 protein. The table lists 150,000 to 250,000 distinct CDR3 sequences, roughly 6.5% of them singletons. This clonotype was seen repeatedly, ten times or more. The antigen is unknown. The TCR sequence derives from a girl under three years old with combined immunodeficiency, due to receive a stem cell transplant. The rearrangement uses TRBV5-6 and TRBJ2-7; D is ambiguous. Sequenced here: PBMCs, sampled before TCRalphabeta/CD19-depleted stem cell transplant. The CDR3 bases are TGTGCCAGCAGCTTGGACCGTCAGACCTACGAGCAGTACTTC. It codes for CASSLDRQTYEQYF.